This T cell receptor (beta chain) was identified during a study of cytomegalovirus exposure and HLA in healthy donors. Study conclusions and caveats: In a later analysis, CMV-associated beta chains were mostly HLA-associated, it appeared.

This clone was seen a few times. Its antigen is unknown. Though probably carrying unrecorded immune exposures, donors were nominally healthy at sampling. A multiplex PCR was run with 60 Vbeta primers and 13 Jbeta primers. Clones were read by immunoSEQ multiplex PCR, and TCRdb kept only the in-frame ones, dropping some. The sample holds approximately 140,000 clones, approximately 80% seen once. The CDR3 loop spans 16 amino acids. The V gene's germline CDR1 is LNHNV and CDR2 YYDKDF (reference sequence). V dropped 8 bases and J dropped 1; count of bases not matched to a gene: 12. V and J are TRBV15 and TRBJ2-3, with TRBD1 matching over 7 bases. Sequencing was carried out using PBMCs. The TCR comes from a woman between 35 and 50 years old in good health and CMV-seronegative. Here the CDR3 DNA reads TGTGCCACCGCTCAACAGGGGACCTTTGGCACAGATACGCAGTATTTT. This encodes CATAQQGTFGTDTQYF.